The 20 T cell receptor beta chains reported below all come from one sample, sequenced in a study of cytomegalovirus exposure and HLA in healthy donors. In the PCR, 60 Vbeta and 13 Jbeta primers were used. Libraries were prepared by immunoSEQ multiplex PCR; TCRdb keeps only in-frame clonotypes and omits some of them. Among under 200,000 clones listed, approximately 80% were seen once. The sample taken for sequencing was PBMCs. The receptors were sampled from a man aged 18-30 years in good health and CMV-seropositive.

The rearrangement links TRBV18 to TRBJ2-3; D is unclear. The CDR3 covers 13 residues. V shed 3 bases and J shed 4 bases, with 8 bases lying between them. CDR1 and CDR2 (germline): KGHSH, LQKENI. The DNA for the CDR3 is TGTGCCAGCTCACCCCCCTCGTCAGATACGCAGTATTTT. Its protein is CASSPPSSDTQYF.

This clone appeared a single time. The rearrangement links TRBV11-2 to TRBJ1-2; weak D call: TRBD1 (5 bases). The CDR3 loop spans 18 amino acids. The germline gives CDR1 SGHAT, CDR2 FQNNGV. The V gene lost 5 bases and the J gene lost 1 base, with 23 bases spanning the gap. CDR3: CASSPLRSAGRGNYGYTF. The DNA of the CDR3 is TGTGCCAGCAGCCCATTACGTAGTGCAGGGCGGGGTAACTATGGCTACACCTTC.

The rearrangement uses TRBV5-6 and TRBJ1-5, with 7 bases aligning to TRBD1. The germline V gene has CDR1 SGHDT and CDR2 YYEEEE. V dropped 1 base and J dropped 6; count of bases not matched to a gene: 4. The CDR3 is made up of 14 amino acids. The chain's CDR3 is CASSLLQGSQPQHF. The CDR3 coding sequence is TGTGCCAGCAGCTTGTTACAGGGGAGTCAGCCCCAGCATTTT.

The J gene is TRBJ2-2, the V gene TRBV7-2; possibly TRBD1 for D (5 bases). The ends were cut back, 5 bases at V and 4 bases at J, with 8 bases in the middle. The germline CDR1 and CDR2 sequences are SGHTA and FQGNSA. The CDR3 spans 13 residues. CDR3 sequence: CASSQGVTGELFF. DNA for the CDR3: TGTGCCAGCAGCCAAGGGGTCACCGGGGAGCTGTTTTTT.

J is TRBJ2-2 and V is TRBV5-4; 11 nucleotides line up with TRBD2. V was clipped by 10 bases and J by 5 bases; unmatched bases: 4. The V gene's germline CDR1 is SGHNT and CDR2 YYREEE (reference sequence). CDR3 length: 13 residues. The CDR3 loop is CASIAGGTGELFF. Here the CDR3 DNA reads TGTGCCTCAATAGCGGGAGGGACCGGGGAGCTGTTTTTT.

The CDR3 protein is CASSQTATDTQYF. The DNA for the CDR3 is TGCGCCAGCAGCCAAACTGCAACGGATACGCAGTATTTT. The V call is TRBV4-3, the J call TRBJ2-3; D gene uncertain. The CDR3 contains 13 residues. Between the trimmed V and J ends, which lost 2 bases and 6 bases, there was a span of 9 bases. Germline V CDR1 and CDR2: LGHNA, YSLEER.

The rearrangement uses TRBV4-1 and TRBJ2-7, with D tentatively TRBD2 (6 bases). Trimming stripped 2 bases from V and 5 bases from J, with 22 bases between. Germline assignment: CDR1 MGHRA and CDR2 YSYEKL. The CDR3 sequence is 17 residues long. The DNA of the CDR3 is TGCGCCAGCAGCCAACAATTGTCGGGACTGGCCTTAGACGAGCAGTACTTC. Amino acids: CASSQQLSGLALDEQYF.

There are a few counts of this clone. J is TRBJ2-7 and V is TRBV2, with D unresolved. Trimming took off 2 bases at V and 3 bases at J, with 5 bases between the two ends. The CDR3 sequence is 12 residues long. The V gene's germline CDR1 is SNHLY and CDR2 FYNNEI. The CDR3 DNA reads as TGTGCCAGCAGTGAACTCGGCTACGAGCAGTACTTC. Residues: CASSELGYEQYF.

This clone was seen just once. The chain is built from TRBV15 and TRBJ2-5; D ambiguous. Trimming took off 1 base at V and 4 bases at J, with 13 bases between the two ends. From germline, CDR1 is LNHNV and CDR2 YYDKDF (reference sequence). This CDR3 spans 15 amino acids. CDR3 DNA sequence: TGTGCCACCAGCAGAGTGTTTAGCTTGGGAGAGACCCAGTACTTC. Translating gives CATSRVFSLGETQYF.

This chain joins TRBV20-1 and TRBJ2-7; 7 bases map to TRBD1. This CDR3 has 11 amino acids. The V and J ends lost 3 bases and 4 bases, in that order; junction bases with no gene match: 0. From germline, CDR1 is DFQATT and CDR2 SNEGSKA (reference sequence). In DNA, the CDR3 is TGCAGTGCTAGGACAGGGTACGAGCAGTACTTC. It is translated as CSARTGYEQYF.

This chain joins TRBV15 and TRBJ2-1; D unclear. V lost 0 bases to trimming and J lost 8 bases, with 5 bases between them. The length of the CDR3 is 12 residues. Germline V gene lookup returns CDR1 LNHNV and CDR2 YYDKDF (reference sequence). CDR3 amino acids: CATSRDYYEQFF. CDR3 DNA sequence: TGTGCCACCAGCAGAGATTATTATGAGCAGTTCTTC.

CDR3 sequence (DNA): TGTGCCAGCAGCTTAAGCAGGGTAACTGAAGCTTTCTTT. Translating gives CASSLSRVTEAFF. The chain uses TRBV7-3 and TRBJ1-1, with a tentative D call TRBD1 (5 bases). Trimming took 1 base from V and 5 from J, leaving 8 bases between them. This CDR3 comprises 13 residues. Germline V gives CDR1 SGHTA, CDR2 FQGTGA.

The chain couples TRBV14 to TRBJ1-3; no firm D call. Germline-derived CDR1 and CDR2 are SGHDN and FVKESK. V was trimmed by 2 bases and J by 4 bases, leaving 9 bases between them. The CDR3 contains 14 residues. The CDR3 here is CASSQMGSGNTIYF. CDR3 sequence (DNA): TGTGCCAGCAGCCAAATGGGCAGCGGAAACACCATATATTTT.

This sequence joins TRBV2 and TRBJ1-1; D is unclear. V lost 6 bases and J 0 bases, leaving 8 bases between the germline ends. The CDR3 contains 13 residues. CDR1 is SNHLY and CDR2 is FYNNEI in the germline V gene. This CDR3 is CASRVQMNTEAFF. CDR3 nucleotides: TGTGCCAGCAGAGTACAGATGAACACTGAAGCTTTCTTT.

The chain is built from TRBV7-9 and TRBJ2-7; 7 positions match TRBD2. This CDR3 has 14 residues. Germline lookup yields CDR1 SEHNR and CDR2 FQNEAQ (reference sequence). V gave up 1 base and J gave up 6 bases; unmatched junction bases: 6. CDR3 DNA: TGTGCCAGCAGCTTAGGGGGAGGGCCGGTCGAGCAGTACTTC. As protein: CASSLGGGPVEQYF.

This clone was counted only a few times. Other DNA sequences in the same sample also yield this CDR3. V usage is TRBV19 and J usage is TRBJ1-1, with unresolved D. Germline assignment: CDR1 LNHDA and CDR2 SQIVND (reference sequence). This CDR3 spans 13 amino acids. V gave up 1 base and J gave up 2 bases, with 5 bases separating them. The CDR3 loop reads CASSIGVNTEAFF. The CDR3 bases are TGTGCCAGTAGTATAGGCGTTAACACTGAAGCTTTCTTT.

CDR3 protein: CASRQGTANNSPLHF. The CDR3 DNA reads as TGTGCCAGCAGACAAGGGACAGCTAATAATTCACCCCTCCACTTT. The chain carries TRBV27 and TRBJ1-6; 7 bases map to TRBD1. CDR3 size: 15 residues. From germline, CDR1 is MNHEY and CDR2 SMNVEV (reference sequence). The V gene end was trimmed by 6 bases and the J gene end by 5 bases; junction bases not matched to a gene: 7.

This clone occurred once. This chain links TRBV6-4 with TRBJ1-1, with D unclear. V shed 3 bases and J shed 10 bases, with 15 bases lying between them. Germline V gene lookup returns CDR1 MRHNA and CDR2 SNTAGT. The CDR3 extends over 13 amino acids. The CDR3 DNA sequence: TGTGCCAGCAGTGAGACAACGGATCACCTAGCTTTCTTT. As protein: CASSETTDHLAFF.

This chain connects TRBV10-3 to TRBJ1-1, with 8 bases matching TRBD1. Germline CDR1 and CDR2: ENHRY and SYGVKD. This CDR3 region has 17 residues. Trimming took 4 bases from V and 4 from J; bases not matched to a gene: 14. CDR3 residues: CAISGSLILTGGTEAFF. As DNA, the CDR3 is TGTGCCATCAGTGGCAGTTTGATTTTAACAGGGGGCACTGAAGCTTTCTTT.

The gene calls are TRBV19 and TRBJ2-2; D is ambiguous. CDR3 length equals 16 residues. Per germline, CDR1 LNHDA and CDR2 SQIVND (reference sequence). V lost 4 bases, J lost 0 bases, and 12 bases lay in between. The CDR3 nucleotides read TGTGCCAGTAGTAGCTTCCCCACAACGAACACCGGGGAGCTGTTTTTT. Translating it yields CASSSFPTTNTGELFF.